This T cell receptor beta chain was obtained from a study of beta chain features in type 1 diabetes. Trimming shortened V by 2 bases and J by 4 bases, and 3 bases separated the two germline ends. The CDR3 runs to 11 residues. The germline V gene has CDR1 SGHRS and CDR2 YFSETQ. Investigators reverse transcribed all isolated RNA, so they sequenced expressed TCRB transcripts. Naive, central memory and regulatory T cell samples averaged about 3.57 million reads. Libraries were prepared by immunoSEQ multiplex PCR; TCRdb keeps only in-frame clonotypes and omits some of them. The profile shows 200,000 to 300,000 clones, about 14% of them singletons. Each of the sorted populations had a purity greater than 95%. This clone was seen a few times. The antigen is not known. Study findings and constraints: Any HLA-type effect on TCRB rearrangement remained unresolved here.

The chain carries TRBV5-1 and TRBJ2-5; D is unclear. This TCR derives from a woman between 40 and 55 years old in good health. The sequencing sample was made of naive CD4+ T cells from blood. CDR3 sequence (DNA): TGCGCCAGCAGCTTAGCAGAGACCCAGTACTTC. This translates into CASSLAETQYF.